Listed here are 30 T cell receptor beta chains from one sample, sequenced in a study of OX40 agonist ivuxolimab in advanced cancers. TCRdb's copy holds only in-frame clones and misses some; the assay was immunoSEQ multiplex PCR. Among roughly 42,000 clones listed, 92% were seen once. Specimen: CD4+ or CD8+ T cells sorted from blood, collected in a trial of the OX40 agonist ivuxolimab. Receptors originate from an adult with an advanced solid tumor such as melanoma, head and neck, liver or kidney cancer.

The chain recombines TRBV10-2 with TRBJ2-3, with 9 positions matching TRBD2. Germline trimming cut 6 bases from V and 0 bases from J; bases unmatched to any gene: 10. This CDR3 contains 17 residues. Germline V CDR1 and CDR2: WSHSY, SAAADI. CDR3 nucleotide sequence: TGCGCCAGCAGCCGGGGATTAGCGGGAGCGAGCACAGATACGCAGTATTTT. Translating it yields CASSRGLAGASTDTQYF.

The gene calls are TRBV7-9 and TRBJ2-2, with unresolved D. There are 14 residues in the CDR3. Germline V CDR1 and CDR2: SEHNR, FQNEAQ (reference sequence). The ends were cut back, 5 bases at V and 1 base at J, with 8 bases in the middle. CDR3 residues: CASSVQRNTGELFF. For the CDR3, the DNA is TGTGCCAGCAGCGTCCAAAGGAACACCGGGGAGCTGTTTTTT.

This clone has just a few counts. The V and J genes are TRBV7-9 and TRBJ1-1; no firm D call. Germline values: CDR1 SEHNR, CDR2 FQNEAQ (reference sequence). The CDR3 extends over 13 amino acids. Deletions cut 1 base from V and 4 bases from J, with 7 bases between. This chain's CDR3 is CASSLGQTTEAFF. Here the CDR3 DNA reads TGTGCCAGCAGCTTAGGCCAGACCACTGAAGCTTTCTTT.

The chain employs TRBV27 and TRBJ2-7; D remains ambiguous. V was pared by 3 bases and J by 3 bases, with 9 bases between. Per the germline V gene, CDR1 is MNHEY and CDR2 is SMNVEV (reference sequence). The CDR3 runs 13 residues. The CDR3 loop is CASSFLANYEQYF. The CDR3 nucleotides read TGTGCCAGCAGTTTCTTGGCTAACTACGAGCAGTACTTC.

This chain links TRBV6-6 with TRBJ2-4, with 7 bases fitting TRBD1. J lost 1 base, V lost 5 bases, and 8 bases had no gene match. The germline gives CDR1 MNHNY, CDR2 SVGAGI (reference sequence). This CDR3 region has 16 residues. The chain's CDR3 is CASSNRETGAKNIQYF. In DNA, the CDR3 is TGTGCCAGCAGTAACAGGGAGACAGGGGCCAAAAACATTCAGTACTTC.

The chain combines TRBV19 with TRBJ2-5, with unresolved D. CDR3 size: 11 residues. CDR1 LNHDA and CDR2 SQIVND come from the germline V gene (reference sequence). In nucleotides, the CDR3 is TGTGCGACCCGCAGCTTTGGGACCCAGTACTTC. It translates to CATRSFGTQYF.

The V call is TRBV30, the J call TRBJ2-1; D call uncertain. The V end was cut by 0 bases, the J end by 2 bases, with 8 bases between. The CDR3 loop spans 14 amino acids. In germline, CDR1 is GTSNPN, CDR2 SVGIG (reference sequence). The CDR3 DNA is TGTGCCTGGAGTGTAGGTGGGGCCTACAATGAGCAGTTCTTC. As protein: CAWSVGGAYNEQFF.

This sequence joins TRBV2 and TRBJ2-1, with a tentative D call TRBD2 (6 bases). This CDR3 contains 14 residues. CDR1 and CDR2 (germline): SNHLY, FYNNEI. Trimming removed 7 bases from V and 3 bases from J, with 13 bases in between. The CDR3 DNA follows: TGTGCCAGCACTACGACTAGTGGCTACAATGAGCAGTTCTTC. Its translation: CASTTTSGYNEQFF. The full variable domain, in which reference TRBV2 and TRBJ2-1 provide the parts outside the CDR3, is EPEVTQTPSHQVTQMGQEVILRCVPISNHLYFYWYRQILGQKVEFLVSFYNNEISEKSEIFDDQFSVERPDGSNFTLKIRSTKLEDSAMYFCASTTTSGYNEQFFGPGTRLTVL.

The V and J genes are TRBV28 and TRBJ2-7; D remains ambiguous. Per the germline V gene, CDR1 is MDHEN and CDR2 is SYDVKM. V gave up 7 bases and J gave up 2 bases, with 15 bases separating them. This CDR3 region has 14 residues. CDR3: CASKIGRAAYEQYF. CDR3 bases: TGTGCCAGCAAAATCGGACGGGCGGCCTACGAGCAGTACTTC. Full variable domain (missing parts from reference TRBV28 and TRBJ2-7): DVKVTQSSRYLVKRTGEKVFLECVQDMDHENMFWYRQDPGLGLRLIYFSYDVKMKEKGDIPEGYSVSREKKERFSLILESASTNQTSMYLCASKIGRAAYEQYFGPGTRLTVT.

This chain connects TRBV10-3 to TRBJ2-7; D possibly corresponds to TRBD1 (6 bases). The V end was cut by 2 bases, the J end by 3 bases, with 17 bases between. Germline CDR1 is ENHRY and CDR2 is SYGVKD. The length of the CDR3 is 16 residues. In DNA, the CDR3 is TGTGCCATCAGTGAGATCGACAGGAAGGAGCACTACGAGCAGTACTTC. Residues: CAISEIDRKEHYEQYF.

The rearrangement links TRBV20-1 to TRBJ1-2, with D hard to call. This CDR3 is built from 11 residues. Trimming took off 3 bases at V and 4 bases at J, with 6 bases between the two ends. Germline assignment: CDR1 DFQATT and CDR2 SNEGSKA (reference sequence). The DNA for the CDR3 is TGCAGTGCTAGTTACAGCTATGGCTACACCTTC. Protein product: CSASYSYGYTF.

This chain links TRBV11-1 with TRBJ2-5; perhaps TRBD2 as D (7 bases). Germline V gene data show CDR1 as SGHAT and CDR2 as FQDESV (reference sequence). V shed 2 bases and J shed 2 bases, with 21 bases lying between them. The CDR3 contains 18 residues. The CDR3: CASSLQWGPAGQQETQYF. The CDR3 DNA follows: TGTGCCAGCAGCTTACAGTGGGGGCCAGCGGGACAACAAGAGACCCAGTACTTC.

The V call is TRBV28, the J call TRBJ2-2; 11 nucleotides line up with TRBD2. The germline V gene encodes CDR1 MDHEN and CDR2 SYDVKM. The CDR3 extends over 21 amino acids. The trim removed 5 bases at V and 5 bases at J, leaving 22 bases unmatched. The CDR3 is CASSPRQLTPGLAERTGELFF. The CDR3, as DNA: TGTGCCAGCAGTCCCCGACAGCTTACCCCGGGACTAGCGGAGCGGACCGGGGAGCTGTTTTTT.

The chain uses TRBV5-4 and TRBJ2-1; D remains unclear. CDR1 SGHNT and CDR2 YYREEE come from the germline V gene (reference sequence). The CDR3 covers 12 residues. V lost 4 bases and J lost 9, with 11 bases in between. The CDR3: CASSPRVSEQFF. The CDR3 region has the DNA TGTGCCAGCAGCCCTAGGGTGTCTGAGCAGTTCTTC.

The V gene is TRBV29-1, the J gene TRBJ2-7, with D possibly matching TRBD1 (5 bases). This CDR3 spans 13 amino acids. Germline V lookup: CDR1 SQVTM, CDR2 ANQGSEA. Written as DNA, the CDR3 is TGCAGACCCCCACCAGGGTCCCCCTACGAGCAGTACTTC. As protein: CRPPPGSPYEQYF.

The gene calls are TRBV11-2 and TRBJ2-7; D ambiguous. Germline values: CDR1 SGHAT, CDR2 FQNNGV. CDR3 size: 10 residues. Trimming stripped 5 bases from V and 5 bases from J, with 4 bases between. The CDR3 nucleotides are TGTGCCAGCAGCCTCGACGAGCAGTACTTC. Translating gives CASSLDEQYF.

The CDR3, as DNA: TGTGCCAGCAGTACACGGGACACCCTGACTTCTGAGCAGTACTTC. Translation: CASSTRDTLTSEQYF. The rearrangement joins TRBV6-5 to TRBJ2-7, with a possible D match to TRBD1 (6 bases). Germline CDR1 MNHEY, CDR2 SVGAGI. V lost 5 bases and J 7 bases, leaving 21 bases between the germline ends. The CDR3 covers 15 residues.

This clone appeared a single time. The CDR3 spells CASSPLGQLTEAFF. For the CDR3, the DNA is TGTGCCAGCAGCCCCCTCGGACAACTCACTGAAGCTTTCTTT. The V and J genes are TRBV27 and TRBJ1-1, with D perhaps TRBD1 (5 bases). The ends were cut back, 6 bases at V and 4 bases at J, with 15 bases in the middle. Germline assignment: CDR1 MNHEY and CDR2 SMNVEV (reference sequence). This CDR3 region has 14 residues.

This clone was detected once. This rearrangement joins TRBV2 to TRBJ2-7; 11 positions match TRBD2. The CDR3 is 15 amino acids. The V segment lost 1 base and the J segment 6 bases; nucleotides outside the gene matches: 5. CDR1 is SNHLY and CDR2 is FYNNEI in the germline V gene. The CDR3, as DNA: TGTGCCAGCAGTGAAGGGCTAGCGGGAGGTCTCGAGCAGTACTTC. It yields the protein CASSEGLAGGLEQYF.

The rearrangement joins TRBV11-2 to TRBJ2-5; D unclear. This CDR3 comprises 11 residues. The germline gives CDR1 SGHAT, CDR2 FQNNGV. V was shortened by 4 bases and J by 6 bases, with 6 bases between the two germline ends. The CDR3 spells CASSSYKTQYF. The CDR3 DNA reads TGTGCCAGCAGCTCATATAAGACCCAGTACTTC.

The gene calls are TRBV19 and TRBJ2-1; D call uncertain. Germline V gene sequence: CDR1 LNHDA, CDR2 SQIVND (reference sequence). The CDR3 is made up of 15 amino acids. Trimming pared 2 bases from V and 5 bases from J, leaving 13 bases between. CDR3 amino acids: CASSIYLAGNNEQFF. Here the CDR3 DNA reads TGTGCCAGTAGTATATATCTCGCCGGAAACAATGAGCAGTTCTTC.

This chain links TRBV5-1 with TRBJ2-2; 9 bases line up with TRBD2. The germline V gene encodes CDR1 SGHRS and CDR2 YFSETQ. V shed 3 bases and J 3 bases; nucleotides not matched to a gene: 15. The CDR3 loop spans 19 amino acids. The CDR3 region has the DNA TGCGCCAGCAGCTCCCTAGCTGGTAGCGGGAGCGTTGACACCGGGGAGCTGTTTTTT. It specifies CASSSLAGSGSVDTGELFF.

The genes are TRBV9 and TRBJ2-5; D may be TRBD2 (7 bases). CDR1 SGDLS and CDR2 YYNGEE come from the germline V gene. V lost 3 bases to trimming and J lost 1 base, with 13 bases between them. The length of the CDR3 is 15 residues. CDR3 sequence reads: CASSEGGASQETQYF. Written as DNA, the CDR3 is TGTGCCAGCAGCGAAGGGGGGGCTAGCCAAGAGACCCAGTACTTC.

The J gene is TRBJ2-3, the V gene TRBV28; a weak D match, TRBD2 (6 bases). The CDR3 is made up of 15 amino acids. Trimming took 6 bases from V and 2 from J, leaving 15 bases between them. Germline assignment: CDR1 MDHEN and CDR2 SYDVKM. For the CDR3, the DNA is TGTGCCAGCAGCCGCCCCCTAGCGCCCACAGATACGCAGTATTTT. Protein sequence: CASSRPLAPTDTQYF.

V and J are TRBV7-6 and TRBJ2-2; no definite D call. Germline CDR1 SGHVS, CDR2 FNYEAQ. The CDR3 has 14 amino acids. Trimming took off 4 bases at V and 1 base at J, with 7 bases between the two ends. The CDR3 protein is CASSSSLNTGELFF. The CDR3 bases are TGTGCCAGCAGCTCCAGTCTGAACACCGGGGAGCTGTTTTTT.

The V call is TRBV21-1, the J call TRBJ2-7; TRBD2 reflects the table's D call only, with no check against the DNA. TRBV21-1 corresponds to a pseudogene. The CDR3 runs to 13 residues. In DNA form, the CDR3 reads TGTGCCAGCAGCAAAGTTGCCGGGTACGAGCAGTACTTC. Its translation: CASSKVAGYEQYF.

This sequence joins TRBV5-4 and TRBJ1-4, with no clear D. V lost 1 base to trimming and J lost 7 bases, with 8 bases between them. This CDR3 is built from 13 residues. Germline V gene lookup returns CDR1 SGHNT and CDR2 YYREEE (reference sequence). In DNA, the CDR3 is TGTGCCAGCAGCTTGAGTATCAGTGAAAAACTGTTTTTT. Its protein is CASSLSISEKLFF.

The J gene is TRBJ2-6, the V gene TRBV28; D remains ambiguous. Germline V gives CDR1 MDHEN, CDR2 SYDVKM. The CDR3 extends over 15 amino acids. Deletions cut 8 bases from V and 1 base from J, with 12 bases between. Here the CDR3 DNA reads TGTGCCAGCGGAGATAGGGTATCTGGGGCCAACGTCCTGACTTTC. Its protein is CASGDRVSGANVLTF.

The CDR3 DNA reads TGTGCCAGTAGTATAGATGGCTGGGATGACGAGCAGTACTTC. This translates into CASSIDGWDDEQYF. The chain combines TRBV19 with TRBJ2-7; D gene uncertain. Germline lookup yields CDR1 LNHDA and CDR2 SQIVND (reference sequence). The CDR3 covers 14 residues. V lost 0 bases and J 5 bases, leaving 11 bases between the germline ends. Looking up the rest from reference TRBV19 and TRBJ2-7 gives the full variable domain: DGGITQSPKYLFRKEGQNVTLSCEQNLNHDAMYWYRQDPGQGLRLIYYSQIVNDFQKGDIAEGYSVSREKKESFPLTVTSAQKNPTAFYLCASSIDGWDDEQYFGPGTRLTVT.

Only a few counts were recorded for this clone. The V call is TRBV5-1, the J call TRBJ1-5; weak D call: TRBD1 (5 bases). V was cut by 0 bases and J by 4 bases, with 8 bases left in between. The CDR3 spans 14 residues. CDR1 and CDR2 from the germline V gene are SGHRS and YFSETQ. The CDR3 DNA sequence: TGCGCCAGCAGCTTGGGGACACCTAATCAGCCCCAGCATTTT. Translation: CASSLGTPNQPQHF. Supplemented by reference TRBV5-1 and TRBJ1-5, the full variable domain reads KAGVTQTPRYLIKTRGQQVTLSCSPISGHRSVSWYQQTPGQGLQFLFEYFSETQRNKGNFPGRFSGRQFSNSRSEMNVSTLELGDSALYLCASSLGTPNQPQHFGDGTRLSIL.